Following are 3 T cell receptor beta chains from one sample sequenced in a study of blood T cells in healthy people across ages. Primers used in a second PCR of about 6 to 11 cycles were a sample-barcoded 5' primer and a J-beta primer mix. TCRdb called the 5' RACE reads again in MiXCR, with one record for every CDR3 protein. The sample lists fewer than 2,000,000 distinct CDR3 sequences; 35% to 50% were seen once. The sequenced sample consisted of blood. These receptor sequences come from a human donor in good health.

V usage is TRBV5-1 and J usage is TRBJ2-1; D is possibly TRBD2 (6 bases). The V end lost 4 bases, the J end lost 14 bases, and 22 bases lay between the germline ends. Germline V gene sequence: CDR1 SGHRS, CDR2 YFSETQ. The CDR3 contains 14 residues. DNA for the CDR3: TGCGCCAGCAGCCTCGGTATTGGAGGGGCCTTGAAGTTCTTC. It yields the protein CASSLGIGGALKFF.

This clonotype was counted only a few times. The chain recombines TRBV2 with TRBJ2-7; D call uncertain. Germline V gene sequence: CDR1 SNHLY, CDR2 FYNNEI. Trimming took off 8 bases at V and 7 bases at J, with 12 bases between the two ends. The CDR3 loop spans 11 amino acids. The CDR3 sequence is CASGKAGEQYF. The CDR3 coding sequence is TGTGCCAGCGGTAAGGCTGGGGAGCAGTACTTC.

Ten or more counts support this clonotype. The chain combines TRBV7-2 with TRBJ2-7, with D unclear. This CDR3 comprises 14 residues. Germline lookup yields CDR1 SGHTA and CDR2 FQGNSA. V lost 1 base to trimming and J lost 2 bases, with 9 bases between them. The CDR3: CASSLGRATYEQYF. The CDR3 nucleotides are TGTGCCAGCAGCTTAGGACGGGCGACCTACGAGCAGTACTTC.